The clone carrying this TCR beta chain was recorded only once. Trimming removed 4 bases from V and 6 bases from J, with 13 bases in between. In germline, CDR1 is MNHEY, CDR2 SVGEGT. The CDR3 consists of 15 residues. The data belong to a study of blood T cell repertoires in COVID-19. Assay used: immunoSEQ multiplex PCR; TCRdb lists only in-frame clones, some missing. The table lists about 240,000 clones, approximately 80% of them singletons. Source material: peripheral blood. The chain is built from TRBV6-2 or TRBV6-3 and TRBJ1-6; no clear D gene. The receptor was derived from a woman aged 70 to 79 with acute or convalescent COVID-19. The CDR3 DNA reads as TGTGCCAGCAGTTCTCAGACCGGACTTAATTCACCCCTCCACTTT. Amino acid sequence: CASSSQTGLNSPLHF.